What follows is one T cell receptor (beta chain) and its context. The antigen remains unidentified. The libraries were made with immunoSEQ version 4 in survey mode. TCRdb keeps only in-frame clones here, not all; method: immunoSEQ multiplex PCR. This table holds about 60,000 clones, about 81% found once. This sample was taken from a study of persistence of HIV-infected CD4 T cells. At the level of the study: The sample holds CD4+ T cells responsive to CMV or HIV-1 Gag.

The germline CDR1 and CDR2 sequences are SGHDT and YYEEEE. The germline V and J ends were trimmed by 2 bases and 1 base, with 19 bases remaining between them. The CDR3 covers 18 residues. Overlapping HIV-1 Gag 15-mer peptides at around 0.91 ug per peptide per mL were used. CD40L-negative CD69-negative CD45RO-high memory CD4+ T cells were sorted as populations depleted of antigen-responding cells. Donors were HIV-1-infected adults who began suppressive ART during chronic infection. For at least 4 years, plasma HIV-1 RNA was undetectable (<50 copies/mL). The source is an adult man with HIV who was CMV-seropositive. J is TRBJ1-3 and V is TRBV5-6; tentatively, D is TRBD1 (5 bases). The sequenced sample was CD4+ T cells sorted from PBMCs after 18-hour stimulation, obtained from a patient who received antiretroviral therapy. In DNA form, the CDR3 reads TGTGCCAGCAGCTTTCGGAGGGGCGCTGCCCCTTCTGGAAACACCATATATTTT. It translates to CASSFRRGAAPSGNTIYF. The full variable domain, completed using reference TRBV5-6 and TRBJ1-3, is DAGVTQSPTHLIKTRGQQVTLRCSPKSGHDTVSWYQQALGQGPQFIFQYYEEEERQRGNFPDRFSGHQFPNYSSELNVNALLLGDSALYLCASSFRRGAAPSGNTIYFGEGSWLTVV.